This TCR beta chain was sequenced during a study of blood T cells in healthy people across ages. Together with a sample-barcoded 5' primer, a J-beta primer mix was included in a second PCR lasting 7 to 11 cycles. MiXCR, applied by TCRdb to the 5' RACE reads, yields one record per CDR3 protein. The data hold about 1.6 million distinct CDR3 sequences, with around 36% observed a single time. V lost 0 bases, J lost 7 bases, and 19 bases lay in between. This CDR3 has 17 amino acids. Germline values: CDR1 SGHDN, CDR2 FVKESK. This receptor was obtained from a woman aged 30 to 39 in good health. The chain joins TRBV14 to TRBJ2-1; D might be TRBD1 or TRBD2, each matching 5 bases. Sequencing was performed on blood. CDR3 sequence (DNA): TGTGCCAGCAGCCAAGATGTCCGGGGCCCCCATCTGAATGAGCAGTTCTTC. It is translated as CASSQDVRGPHLNEQFF.